This TCR beta chain was obtained from a study of T cell repertoires in cytomegalovirus infection. Notes on the study in general: The study identified carriers of CMV plus the relevant HLA from cumulative public TCR beta family frequency. Predominance within the ex vivo response was attributable to HLA-C-restricted CMV-specific TCR beta clonotypes.

TCRdb re-analysed the reads in MiXCR, keeping a single row per CDR3 protein. In the table there are over 45,000 distinct CDR3 sequences, roughly 20% of which are singletons. The J segment lost 6 bases and the V segment lost 0 bases, leaving 0 bases of the junction unmatched. Germline V CDR1 and CDR2: SGDLS, YYNGEE. This CDR3 contains 12 residues. This clonotype has just a few counts. What it recognizes is unknown. The material was CD8+ T cells from cultured PBMCs, obtained from culture after CMV antigen stimulation. This receptor was taken from a human donor in good health (CMV status not recorded). Some clones in this sample may be carry-over from other donors' samples. V gene TRBV9 combines with J gene TRBJ2-7; TRBD1 aligns across 7 bases. CDR3 in amino acids: CASSVGQGEQYF. Written as DNA, the CDR3 is TGTGCCAGCAGCGTAGGACAGGGCGAGCAGTACTTC.